This T cell receptor (beta chain) was captured by sequencing in a study of T cell responses to AZD1222 COVID-19 vaccine. General observations from the study: Across the whole spike, CD4 TCRs peaked at regions 160-218 and 743-854.

CDR3 length: 12 residues. Germline lookup yields CDR1 ENHRY and CDR2 SYGVKD. Trimming left V 0 bases short and J 5 bases short, with 4 bases between. Clones were sequenced by immunoSEQ multiplex PCR, and TCRdb holds only the in-frame ones, with some missing. The sample has roughly 100,000 clones, 89% seen once. A remark on this clone: Its antigen remains unknown.

The sequence came from an adult who received the AZD1222 COVID-19 vaccine. Specimen: peripheral blood, collected 28 days after the second AZD1222 dose. The chain recombines TRBV10-3 with TRBJ2-5; D not resolved. CDR3 bases: TGTGCCATCAGTGAGTCGGGGGAGACCCAGTACTTC. Protein: CAISESGETQYF.